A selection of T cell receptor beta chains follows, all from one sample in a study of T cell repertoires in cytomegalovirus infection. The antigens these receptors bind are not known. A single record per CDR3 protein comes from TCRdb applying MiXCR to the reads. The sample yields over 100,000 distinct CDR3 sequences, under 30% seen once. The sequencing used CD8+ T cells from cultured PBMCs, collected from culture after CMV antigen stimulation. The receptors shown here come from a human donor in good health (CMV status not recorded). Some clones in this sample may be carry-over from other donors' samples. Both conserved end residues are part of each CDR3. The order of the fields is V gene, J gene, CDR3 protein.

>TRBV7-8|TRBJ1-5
CASSLEGGGIIWNQPQHF
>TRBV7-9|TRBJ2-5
CASSVGRGQETQYF
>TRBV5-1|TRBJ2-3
CASSSSEDAPGLATDTQYF
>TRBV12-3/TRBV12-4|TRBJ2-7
CASSLGVLGYEQYF
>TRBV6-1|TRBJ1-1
CASSSGNEAFF
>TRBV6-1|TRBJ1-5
CASSESRGGSNQPQHF
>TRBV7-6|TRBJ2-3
CASSPRTGGSTDTQYF
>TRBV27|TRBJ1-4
CASSRQGNEKLFF
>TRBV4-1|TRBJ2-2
CASSQYRASNTGELFF
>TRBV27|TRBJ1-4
CASRPFGSNEKLFF